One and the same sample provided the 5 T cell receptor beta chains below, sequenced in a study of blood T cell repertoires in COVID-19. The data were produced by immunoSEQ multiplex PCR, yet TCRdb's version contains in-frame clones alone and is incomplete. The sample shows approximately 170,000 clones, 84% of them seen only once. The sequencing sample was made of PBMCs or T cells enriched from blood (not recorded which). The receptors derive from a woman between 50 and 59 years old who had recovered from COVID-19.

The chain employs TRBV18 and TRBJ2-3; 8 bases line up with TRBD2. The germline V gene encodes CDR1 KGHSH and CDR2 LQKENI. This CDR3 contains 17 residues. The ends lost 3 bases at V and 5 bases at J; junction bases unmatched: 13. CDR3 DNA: TGTGCCAGCTCACCCCTCGCCAGCGGGGGCACAGTAGATACGCAGTATTTT. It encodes CASSPLASGGTVDTQYF.

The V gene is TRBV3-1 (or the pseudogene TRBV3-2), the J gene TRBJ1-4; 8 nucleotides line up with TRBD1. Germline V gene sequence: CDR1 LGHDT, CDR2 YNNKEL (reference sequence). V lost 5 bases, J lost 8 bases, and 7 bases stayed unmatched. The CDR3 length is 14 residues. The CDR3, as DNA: TGTGCCAGCAGCTCCGGGACAGGAGGGGAAAAACTGTTTTTT. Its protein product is CASSSGTGGEKLFF.

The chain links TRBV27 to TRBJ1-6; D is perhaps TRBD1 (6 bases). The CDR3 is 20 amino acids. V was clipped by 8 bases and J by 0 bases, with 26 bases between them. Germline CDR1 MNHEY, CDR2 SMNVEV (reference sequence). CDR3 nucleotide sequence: TGTGCCAGCCTCTATCACCGGGCGAGGGGGTTGAGCTCCTATAATTCACCCCTCCACTTT. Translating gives CASLYHRARGLSSYNSPLHF.

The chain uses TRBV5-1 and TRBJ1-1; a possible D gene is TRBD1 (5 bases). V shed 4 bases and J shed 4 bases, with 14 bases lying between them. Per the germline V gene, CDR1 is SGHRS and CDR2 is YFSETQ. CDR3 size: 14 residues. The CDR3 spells CASSPSGRLTEAFF. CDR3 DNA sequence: TGCGCCAGCAGCCCCTCAGGGCGACTCACTGAAGCTTTCTTT.

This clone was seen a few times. This CDR3 is CASSIKSSWNEQFF. CDR3 nucleotides: TGTGCCAGTAGTATAAAATCTAGCTGGAATGAGCAGTTCTTC. The rearrangement joins TRBV19 to TRBJ2-1, with D possibly TRBD2 on 5 matching bases. CDR3 length equals 14 residues. Germline-derived CDR1 and CDR2 are LNHDA and SQIVND (reference sequence). Trimming cost V 2 bases and J 7 bases, with 12 bases left between them.